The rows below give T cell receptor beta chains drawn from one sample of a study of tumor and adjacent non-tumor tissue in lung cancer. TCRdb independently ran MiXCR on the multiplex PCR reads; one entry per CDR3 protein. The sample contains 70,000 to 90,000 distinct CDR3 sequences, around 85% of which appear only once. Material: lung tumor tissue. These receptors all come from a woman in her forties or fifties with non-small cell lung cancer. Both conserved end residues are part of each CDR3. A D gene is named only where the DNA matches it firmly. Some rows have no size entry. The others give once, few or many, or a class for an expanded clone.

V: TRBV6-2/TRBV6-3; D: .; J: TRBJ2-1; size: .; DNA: TGTGCCAGCAGCCCTGACCGGAACGGGCGGTTGAATGAGCAGTTCTTC; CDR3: CASSPDRNGRLNEQFF
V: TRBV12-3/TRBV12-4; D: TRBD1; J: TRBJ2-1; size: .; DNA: TGTGCCAGCGGTCGGCCCCCCACAGGGGGCGAGACCTACAATGAACATTTCTTC; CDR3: CASGRPPTGGETYNEHFF
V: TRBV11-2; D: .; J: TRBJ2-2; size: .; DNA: TGTGCCAGCAACTTATCCCCCACCGGGGAGCTGTTTTTT; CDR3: CASNLSPTGELFF
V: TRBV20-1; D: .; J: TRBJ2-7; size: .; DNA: TGCAGTACTAGAGAGGAAGTGGGGATCAGGGGTGTAACCTACGAGCAGTACTTC; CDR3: CSTREEVGIRGVTYEQYF
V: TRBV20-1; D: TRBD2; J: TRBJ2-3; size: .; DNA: TGCAGTGCCGTGAGGGGGTTCGGGGGGGGCACATATACGCAGTATTTT; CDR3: CSAVRGFGGGTYTQYF
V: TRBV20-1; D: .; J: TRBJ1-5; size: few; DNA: TGCAGTGCTAGAGAGGTCTCCGACCATAGCAATCAGCCCCAGCATTTT; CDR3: CSAREVSDHSNQPQHF
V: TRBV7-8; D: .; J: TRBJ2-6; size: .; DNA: TGTGCCAGCAGCCGAGGACTCCACTATGAGGCCAACGTCCTGACTTTC; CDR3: CASSRGLHYEANVLTF
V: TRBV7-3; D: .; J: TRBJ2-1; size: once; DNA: TGTGCCAGCAGCCTAGGGACGAGTACCTACAATGATCAGTTCTTC; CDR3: CASSLGTSTYNDQFF
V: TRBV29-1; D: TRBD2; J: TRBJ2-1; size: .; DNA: TGCAGCGTTAGGATTAGCGGGACCAAGCAGCTCTTC; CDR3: CSVRISGTKQLF
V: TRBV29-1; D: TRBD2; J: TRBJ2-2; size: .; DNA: TGCAGCACCACATGCGGGAGGTGGAACACCGGGGAGCTATTTTTT; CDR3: CSTTCGRWNTGELFF
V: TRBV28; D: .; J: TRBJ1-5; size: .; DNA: TGTGCCAGCAATTACAGGGTAGTTAGTCAGCCCCAGCATTTT; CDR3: CASNYRVVSQPQHF
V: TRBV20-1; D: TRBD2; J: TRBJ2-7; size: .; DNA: TGCAGAGCTTGGAGGTTCCTGGTAGCGGGAGGGCCTTGGAGGTACGAGCAGTACTTC; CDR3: CRAWRFLVAGGPWRYEQYF
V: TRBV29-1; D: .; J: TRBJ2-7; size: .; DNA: TGCAGCACCCGCTCGGCCAGCTCCTACGAGCATTACTTC; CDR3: CSTRSASSYEHYF
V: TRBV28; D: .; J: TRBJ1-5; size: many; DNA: TGTGCCAGCAGTAAACAACAGGGTGGCAATCAGCCCCAGCATTTT; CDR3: CASSKQQGGNQPQHF
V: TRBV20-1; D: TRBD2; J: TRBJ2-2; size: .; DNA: TGCAGTGCACCGGGACTAACGGGAGGTCGGGGCACCGGGGAGCTGTTTTTT; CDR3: CSAPGLTGGRGTGELFF
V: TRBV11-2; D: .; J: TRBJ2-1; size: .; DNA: TGTGCCAGCAGCGCAGGGCCCAGCTCCTACAGTGAGCAGTTCTTC; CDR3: CASSAGPSSYSEQFF
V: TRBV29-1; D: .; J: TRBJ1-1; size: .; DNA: TGCAGCGTTGGATTGGGAAAGAAGAACACTGGAGCTTTCTTT; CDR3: CSVGLGKKNTGAFF
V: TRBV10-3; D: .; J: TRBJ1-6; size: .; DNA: TGTGCAATCAGTGAGTCCACCAGGGATTCACGCCTCCACTTT; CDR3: CAISESTRDSRLHF
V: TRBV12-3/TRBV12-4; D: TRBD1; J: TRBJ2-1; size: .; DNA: TGTGCCAGCAGTTTAGCCTGGGACAGGGGGATTAATGAGCAATTCTTC; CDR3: CASSLAWDRGINEQFF
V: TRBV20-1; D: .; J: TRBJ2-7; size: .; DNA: TGCAGTGTTACCTCCGAGGCGATTAGCGGTTACGAGCAGTACTTC; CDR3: CSVTSEAISGYEQYF
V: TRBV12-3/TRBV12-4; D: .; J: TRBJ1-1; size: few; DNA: TGTGCCAGCACCTTGACCAACACTGAGGCTCTCTTT; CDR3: CASTLTNTEALF
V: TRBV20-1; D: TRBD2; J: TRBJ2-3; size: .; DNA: TGCAGTGTTAGAGGAGGGTTGGGACTAGCGGCCCTCCGAGCCACAGATACGCAGTATTTT; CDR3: CSVRGGLGLAALRATDTQYF
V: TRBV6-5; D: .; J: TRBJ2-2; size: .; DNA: TGTGCCAGCAGCCCCACCTTGGATGGGGAGCTGTCTTTT; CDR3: CASSPTLDGELSF
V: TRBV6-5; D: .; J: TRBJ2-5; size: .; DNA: TGTGCCAGCAGTTACGGTGAGGGGGTGACTCAGTACTTC; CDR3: CASSYGEGVTQYF
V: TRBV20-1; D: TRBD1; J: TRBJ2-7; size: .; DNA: TGCAGTGCTAGAAATTTGGACAGGGGCTACGAGCAGTATTTC; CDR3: CSARNLDRGYEQYF
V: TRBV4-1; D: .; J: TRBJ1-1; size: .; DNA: TGCGCCAGCAGCCAAGATCTATACAGGGTCGACACTGAGGCTTTCTTT; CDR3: CASSQDLYRVDTEAFF
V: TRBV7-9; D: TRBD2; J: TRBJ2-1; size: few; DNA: TGTGCCAGCAGCTTAGCAGGGCGGGGACTAGCGGTCAATGAGCAGTTCTTC; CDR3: CASSLAGRGLAVNEQFF
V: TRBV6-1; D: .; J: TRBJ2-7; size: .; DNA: TGTGCCAGCAGTGAATCGTTGTTGGCAGGCGAGAAGTACTTC; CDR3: CASSESLLAGEKYF
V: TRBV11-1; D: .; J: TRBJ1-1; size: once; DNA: TGTGCCAGCAGCTCGCCCGACAGCCTGAACACTGAAGCTTTCTTT; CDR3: CASSSPDSLNTEAFF
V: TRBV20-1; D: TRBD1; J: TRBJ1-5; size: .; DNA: TGCAATGCCTCCGGTGGACAGGGGGCTGGTCAGCCCCATCATTTT; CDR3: CNASGGQGAGQPHHF
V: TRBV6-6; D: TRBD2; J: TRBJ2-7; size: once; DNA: TGTGCCAGCAGTTACTCGCACCCAAGCGGGAGTACCTACGAGCAGCATTTC; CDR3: CASSYSHPSGSTYEQHF
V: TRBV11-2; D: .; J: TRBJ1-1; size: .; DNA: TGTGCCAGAAGCCTACGTACTAGACAGAGCGACATTGAAGCTTCCTTT; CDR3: CARSLRTRQSDIEASF
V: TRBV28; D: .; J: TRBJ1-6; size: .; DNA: TGTGCCAGTAGTATATTACGCGGGGGGGATTCACCCCTCCACTTT; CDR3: CASSILRGGDSPLHF
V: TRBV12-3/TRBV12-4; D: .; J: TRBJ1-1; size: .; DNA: TGTGCCAGCAGTTTGGATGCGCGTCGGGCCCTGGACACTGAAGCTTTCTTT; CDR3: CASSLDARRALDTEAFF
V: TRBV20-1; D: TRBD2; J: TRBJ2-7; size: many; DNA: TGCAGTGTGGGCGGGAGGAGCTCCTACGAGCAGTACTTC; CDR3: CSVGGRSSYEQYF
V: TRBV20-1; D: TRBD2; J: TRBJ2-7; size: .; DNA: TGCAGTGTTACCGGGACTAGCGTGATGAAGTACTTC; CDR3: CSVTGTSVMKYF
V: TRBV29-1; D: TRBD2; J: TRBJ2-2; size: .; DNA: TGCAGCGTTAGGCCAGCGGGATTCCCCGGGGAGCTGTTTTTT; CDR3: CSVRPAGFPGELFF
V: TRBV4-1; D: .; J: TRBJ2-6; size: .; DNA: TGTGCCAGCAGCCAAGGGAGAAGGACTGGGGCCAACGTCCTGACTTTC; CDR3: CASSQGRRTGANVLTF
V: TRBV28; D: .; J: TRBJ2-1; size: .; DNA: TGTGCCAGCAGTCTGCGACAGGAAAAGTACAATGAGCATTTCTTC; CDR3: CASSLRQEKYNEHFF
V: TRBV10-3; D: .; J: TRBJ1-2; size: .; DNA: TGTGCCATCAGTGAATCCAGGATTAACTATGGCTGCACCTTC; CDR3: CAISESRINYGCTF
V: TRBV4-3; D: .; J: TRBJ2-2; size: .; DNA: TGCGCCAGCAGCCAAGAGGTCTCCAGGATGTCCGGGGAGCTGTTTTTC; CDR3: CASSQEVSRMSGELFF
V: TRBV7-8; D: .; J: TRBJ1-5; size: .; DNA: TGTGCCAGGAGCTTAGCCCAGTATCAGCCCCTGCATTTT; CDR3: CARSLAQYQPLHF
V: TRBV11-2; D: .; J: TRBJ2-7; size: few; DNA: TGTGCCAGTATCTCCACAGAACCCGGGCCGCGGCACGAGCAGTACTTC; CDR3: CASISTEPGPRHEQYF
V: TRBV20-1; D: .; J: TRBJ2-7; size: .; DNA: TGCAGTACTAGAGATTTGGGCAGGGGCTATGAGCAGTACTTC; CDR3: CSTRDLGRGYEQYF
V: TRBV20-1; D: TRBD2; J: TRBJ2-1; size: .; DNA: TGCAGTGGCGGGACTAGCGGGGCCAACAGTGAGCAGTTCTTC; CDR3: CSGGTSGANSEQFF
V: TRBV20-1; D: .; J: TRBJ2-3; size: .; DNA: TGCAGTGCTAGAGATTCGAGTAGTAGCATAGATACGCAGTATTTT; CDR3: CSARDSSSSIDTQYF
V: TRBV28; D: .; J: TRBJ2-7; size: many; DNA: TGTGCCAGCAGTCCGGCGGGCCCCTACGAGCAGTACTTC; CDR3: CASSPAGPYEQYF
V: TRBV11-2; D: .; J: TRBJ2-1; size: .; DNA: TGTGCCAGCAGCTTTATAGCAGGAGGAGAGTATGAGCAGTTCTTC; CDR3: CASSFIAGGEYEQFF
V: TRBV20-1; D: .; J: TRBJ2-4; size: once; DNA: TGCAGAGCTAGGCCTGAATCGGGAGTGGACATTCAGTACTTC; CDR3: CRARPESGVDIQYF
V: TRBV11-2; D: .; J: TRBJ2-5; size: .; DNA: TGTGCCAGCACCTTGGGAGGGACCCAGTACTTC; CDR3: CASTLGGTQYF